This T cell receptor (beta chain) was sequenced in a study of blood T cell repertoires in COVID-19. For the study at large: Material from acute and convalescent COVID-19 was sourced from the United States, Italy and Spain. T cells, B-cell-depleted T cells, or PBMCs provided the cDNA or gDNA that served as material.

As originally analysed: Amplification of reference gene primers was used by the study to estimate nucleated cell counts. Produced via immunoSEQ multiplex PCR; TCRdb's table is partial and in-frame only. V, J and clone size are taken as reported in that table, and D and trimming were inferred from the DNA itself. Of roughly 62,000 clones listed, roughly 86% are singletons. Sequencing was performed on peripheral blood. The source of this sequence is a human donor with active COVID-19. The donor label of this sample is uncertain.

CDR3 coding DNA: TGTGCCAGCTCACCGACGATTGAACAGGGGATCGGGTTTACCTATGGCTACACCTTC. Its protein is CASSPTIEQGIGFTYGYTF. The chain uses TRBV18 and TRBJ1-2; 7 bases match TRBD1. Trimming cost V 3 bases and J 4 bases; bases outside gene matches: 20. CDR3 length equals 19 residues. Germline loops: CDR1 KGHSH, CDR2 LQKENI.